These 20 T cell receptor beta chains were sequenced from one sample in a study of early T cells in non-severe SARS-CoV-2 infection. TCRdb re-called the 5' RACE reads with MiXCR, one entry per CDR3 protein. The sample includes under 35,000 distinct CDR3 sequences, 4.5% to 6% of them seen just once. The material sequenced was whole blood. Receptors originate from an adult who was a healthcare worker with PCR-confirmed SARS-CoV-2 infection or an uninfected control (not recorded which).

At least ten counts were recorded for this clonotype. J is TRBJ1-1 and V is TRBV7-8; D is perhaps TRBD1 (6 bases). The CDR3 has 15 residues. CDR1 SGHVS and CDR2 FQNEAQ come from the germline V gene. V was trimmed by 5 bases and J by 0 bases, leaving 13 bases between them. The CDR3 spells CASSAWTEMNTEAFF. The CDR3 nucleotides read TGTGCCAGCAGCGCCTGGACAGAGATGAACACTGAAGCTTTCTTT.

This clonotype was found many times. The V gene is TRBV29-1, the J gene TRBJ1-1; no clear D gene. The CDR3 covers 13 residues. V lost 5 bases, J lost 0 bases, and 10 bases lay in between. Germline loops: CDR1 SQVTM, CDR2 ANQGSEA. This chain's CDR3 is CSVPRALNTEAFF. CDR3 nucleotide sequence: TGCAGCGTTCCAAGGGCCCTGAACACTGAAGCTTTCTTT. Full variable domain (missing parts from reference TRBV29-1 and TRBJ1-1): SAVISQKPSRDICQRGTSLTIQCQVDSQVTMMFWYRQQPGQSLTLIATANQGSEATYESGFVIDKFPISRPNLTFSTLTVSNMSPEDSSIYLCSVPRALNTEAFFGQGTRLTVV.

This clonotype was recorded at least ten times. The V call is TRBV20-1, the J call TRBJ2-7; D gene unclear. CDR1 is DFQATT, CDR2 SNEGSKA, per germline (reference sequence). This CDR3 spans 11 amino acids. Trimming removed 6 bases at V and 2 bases at J, with 8 bases between. CDR3 sequence: CSATVAYEQYF. The CDR3 coding sequence is TGCAGTGCCACCGTGGCCTACGAGCAGTACTTC.

There are many counts of this clonotype. V gene TRBV30 combines with J gene TRBJ1-1; D is uncertain. Trimming removed 0 bases at V and 6 bases at J, with 8 bases between. The CDR3 totals 12 residues. Per germline, CDR1 GTSNPN and CDR2 SVGIG (reference sequence). Here the CDR3 reads CAWSVLHPEAFF. CDR3 nucleotides: TGTGCCTGGAGTGTACTCCACCCTGAAGCTTTCTTT.

This clonotype appeared many times. The chain combines TRBV27 with TRBJ1-1; 9 nucleotides align to TRBD1. The CDR3 is 13 residues long. V was pared by 1 base and J by 8 bases, with 2 bases of the junction left unmatched. Germline V gene sequence: CDR1 MNHEY, CDR2 SMNVEV (reference sequence). CDR3 sequence reads: CASSLWDRAEAFF. The CDR3 nucleotides are TGTGCCAGCAGTTTATGGGACAGGGCGGAAGCTTTCTTT.

This clonotype was detected ten times or more. The rearrangement joins TRBV5-1 to TRBJ2-3; perhaps D is TRBD1 or TRBD2 (5 bases each). Germline V lookup: CDR1 SGHRS, CDR2 YFSETQ. The CDR3 loop spans 14 amino acids. The V gene lost 4 bases and the J gene lost 2 bases, with 11 bases spanning the gap. Here the CDR3 DNA reads TGCGCCAGCAGCGGGGGAGTAGTCACAGATACGCAGTATTTT. Its translation: CASSGGVVTDTQYF.

The table lists this clonotype with a few counts. The chain uses TRBV2 and TRBJ2-7; 7 bases are shared with TRBD1. CDR3 size: 12 residues. V was clipped by 6 bases and J by 7 bases; unmatched bases: 6. Per germline, CDR1 SNHLY and CDR2 FYNNEI. The CDR3 sequence: CASRGTAWEQYF. Written as DNA, the CDR3 is TGTGCCAGCAGAGGGACAGCATGGGAGCAGTACTTC.

J is TRBJ2-7 and V is TRBV5-1; TRBD1 matches at 7 bases. Germline values: CDR1 SGHRS, CDR2 YFSETQ. V lost 3 bases and J lost 0; bases outside the gene matches: 3. The CDR3 loop spans 14 amino acids. The CDR3 region has the DNA TGCGCCAGCAGCTCCCGGGACAGCTCCTACGAGCAGTACTTC. Protein: CASSSRDSSYEQYF.

Ten or more counts support this clonotype. The rearrangement uses TRBV7-2 and TRBJ2-7; D could derive from TRBD1 or TRBD2 (6 bases each). Trimming removed 3 bases at V and 6 bases at J, with 9 bases between. The CDR3 length is 12 residues. The germline CDR1 and CDR2 sequences are SGHTA and FQGNSA. CDR3 in DNA: TGTGCCAGCAGCTTTGGGGGGCGCGAGCAGTACTTC. Protein product: CASSFGGREQYF.

The sample holds many counts of this clonotype. The chain is built from TRBV28 and TRBJ2-2; D is unresolved. V was cut by 5 bases and J by 7 bases, with 8 bases left in between. Germline CDR1 MDHEN, CDR2 SYDVKM. The CDR3 length is 12 residues. The CDR3 coding sequence is TGTGCCAGCAGTCTCTTAGGCGGGGAGCTGTTTTTT. Amino acid sequence: CASSLLGGELFF. The whole variable domain, filled in from reference TRBV28 and TRBJ2-2, reads DVKVTQSSRYLVKRTGEKVFLECVQDMDHENMFWYRQDPGLGLRLIYFSYDVKMKEKGDIPEGYSVSREKKERFSLILESASTNQTSMYLCASSLLGGELFFGEGSRLTVL.

Many counts were recorded for this clonotype. The genes are TRBV7-3 and TRBJ2-1; a weak D match, TRBD2 (5 bases). Germline V gives CDR1 SGHTA, CDR2 FQGTGA. The CDR3 has 14 amino acids. The V and J ends lost 5 bases and 9 bases respectively, with 17 bases between them. The CDR3 protein is CASSPGLSGGEQFF. The CDR3, as DNA: TGTGCCAGCAGCCCTGGGTTAAGCGGCGGTGAGCAGTTCTTC.

This clonotype was counted ten times or more. CDR3 region: CASRRTGVAGELFF. DNA of the CDR3: TGCGCCAGCAGGCGGACAGGAGTGGCCGGGGAGCTGTTTTTT. The chain couples TRBV5-1 to TRBJ2-2; 7 positions match TRBD1. This CDR3 has 14 amino acids. V gave up 5 bases and J gave up 6 bases; unmatched junction bases: 7. Per germline, CDR1 SGHRS and CDR2 YFSETQ.

There are many counts of this clonotype. The chain couples TRBV2 to TRBJ2-7, with 7 bases lining up with TRBD1. The CDR3 has 13 residues. V trimming: 7 bases; J trimming: 2 bases; junction bases outside the gene matches: 5. Germline loops: CDR1 SNHLY, CDR2 FYNNEI. The CDR3 reads CASMDRRAYEQYF. The CDR3 DNA reads TGTGCCAGCATGGACAGGAGAGCCTACGAGCAGTACTTC.

This clonotype was recorded many times. The chain links TRBV11-3 to TRBJ2-4; maybe TRBD1 (5 bases). The CDR3 has 14 residues. Trimming stripped 2 bases from V and 8 bases from J, with 13 bases between. In germline, CDR1 is SGHNT, CDR2 YENEEA. The CDR3 coding sequence is TGTGCCAGCAGCTTAAACCAGGGTGTGGACATTCAGTACTTC. Amino acids: CASSLNQGVDIQYF.

This clonotype was recorded a few times. The V gene is TRBV10-1, the J gene TRBJ2-3; TRBD1 might be the D (6 bases). The CDR3 loop spans 12 amino acids. V gave up 8 bases and J gave up 5 bases, with 11 bases separating them. Germline-derived CDR1 and CDR2 are WNHNN and SYGVQD (reference sequence). CDR3 residues: CASAGAGDTQYF. CDR3 coding DNA: TGCGCCAGCGCAGGGGCGGGAGATACGCAGTATTTT.

This clonotype was recorded many times. The chain couples TRBV6-2 or TRBV6-3 to TRBJ2-7; D is unresolved. Germline V CDR1 and CDR2: MNHEY, SVGEGT. The CDR3 spans 12 residues. The ends were cut back, 9 bases at V and 3 bases at J, with 12 bases in the middle. In nucleotides, the CDR3 is TGTGCCAGTTGCGGATTTGACTACGAGCAGTACTTC. Translation gives CASCGFDYEQYF.

This clonotype occurred many times. The chain uses TRBV3-1 and TRBJ2-7; 9 bases fit TRBD1. V gave up 5 bases and J gave up 3 bases; unmatched junction bases: 8. CDR1 is LGHDT and CDR2 is YNNKEL in the germline V gene (reference sequence). The CDR3 is 15 residues long. In nucleotides, the CDR3 is TGTGCCAGCAGCACCCGAGGACAGGGGCACTACGAGCAGTACTTC. Encoded protein: CASSTRGQGHYEQYF.

In its sample, this clonotype was seen a few times. The chain is built from TRBV7-9 and TRBJ2-2; D is perhaps TRBD2 (6 bases). V was pared by 5 bases and J by 3 bases, with 25 bases between. CDR3 length: 19 amino acids. Germline V gene sequence: CDR1 SEHNR, CDR2 FQNEAQ (reference sequence). The CDR3 loop reads CASSSIDDTLREYTGELFF. The CDR3 DNA reads TGTGCCAGCAGCAGCATTGATGACACCCTCCGGGAGTACACCGGGGAGCTGTTTTTT.

CDR3 protein: CASSPRQGTNYGYTF. The CDR3 region has the DNA TGCGCCAGCAGCCCAAGACAGGGAACTAACTATGGCTACACCTTC. The chain links TRBV5-1 to TRBJ1-2; 7 bases line up with TRBD1. Germline values: CDR1 SGHRS, CDR2 YFSETQ. The CDR3 runs 15 residues. J gave up 0 bases and V 4 bases, and 6 bases lay outside the gene matches. Drawing the rest from reference TRBV5-1 and TRBJ1-2, the complete variable domain is KAGVTQTPRYLIKTRGQQVTLSCSPISGHRSVSWYQQTPGQGLQFLFEYFSETQRNKGNFPGRFSGRQFSNSRSEMNVSTLELGDSALYLCASSPRQGTNYGYTFGSGTRLTVV.

This clonotype was found many times. V gene TRBV7-9 combines with J gene TRBJ2-2, with D perhaps given as TRBD1 or TRBD2 (5 bases each). The CDR3 is 15 amino acids. V dropped 5 bases and J dropped 5 bases, with 15 bases sitting between them. The germline gives CDR1 SEHNR, CDR2 FQNEAQ (reference sequence). CDR3 DNA sequence: TGTGCCAGCAGCGGGACGAGACATCGAACCGGGGAGCTGTTTTTT. It codes for CASSGTRHRTGELFF.